Listed here are 3 T cell receptor beta chains from one sample, sequenced in a study of cytomegalovirus exposure and HLA in healthy donors. Profiled with immunoSEQ multiplex PCR; TCRdb holds only in-frame clones, not every one. The sample records 130,000 to 150,000 clones, about 90% being singletons. The specimen sequenced was PBMCs. Source of these receptors: a young man in good health and CMV-seronegative.

This clone has a handful of counts. The chain combines TRBV30 with TRBJ1-5, with 7 bases identical to TRBD1. V lost 3 bases and J lost 7; bases outside the gene matches: 9. CDR3 length equals 14 residues. Germline values: CDR1 GTSNPN, CDR2 SVGIG (reference sequence). The CDR3 loop is CAWSAVTGTQPQHF. The CDR3 nucleotides are TGTGCCTGGAGCGCAGTGACAGGGACGCAGCCCCAGCATTTT.

In this sample, this clone turned up once. The genes are TRBV11-2 and TRBJ2-7; D not certain. The V and J ends lost 8 bases and 4 bases respectively, with 15 bases between them. The CDR3 runs to 13 residues. CDR1 is SGHAT, CDR2 FQNNGV, per germline. CDR3 amino acids: CASHSNLDYEQYF. The CDR3 region has the DNA TGTGCCAGCCACTCCAATCTTGATTACGAGCAGTACTTC.

V gene TRBV4-3 combines with J gene TRBJ1-1; 7 bases agree with TRBD1. The germline V gene has CDR1 LGHNA and CDR2 YSLEER. V trimming: 4 bases; J trimming: 4 bases; junction bases outside the gene matches: 3. CDR3 length: 13 amino acids. The CDR3 bases are TGCGCCAGCAGCCCTCCAGGGGGCACTGAAGCTTTCTTT. Translated: CASSPPGGTEAFF.